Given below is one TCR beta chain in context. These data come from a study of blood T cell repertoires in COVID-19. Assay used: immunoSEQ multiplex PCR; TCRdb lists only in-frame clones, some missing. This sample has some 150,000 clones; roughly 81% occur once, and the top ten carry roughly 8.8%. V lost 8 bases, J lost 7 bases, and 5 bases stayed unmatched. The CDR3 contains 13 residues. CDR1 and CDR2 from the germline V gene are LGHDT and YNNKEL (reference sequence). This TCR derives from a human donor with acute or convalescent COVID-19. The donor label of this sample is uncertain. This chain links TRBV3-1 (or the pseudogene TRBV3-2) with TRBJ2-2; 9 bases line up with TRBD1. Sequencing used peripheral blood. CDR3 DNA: TGTGCCAGCGGGGGGACAGGGTTCGGGGAGCTGTTTTTT. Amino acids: CASGGTGFGELFF.